The 9 T cell receptor beta chains below all came from one sample that was sequenced in a study of blood T cell repertoires in COVID-19. Data came from immunoSEQ multiplex PCR; TCRdb stores just in-frame clones and leaves some out. This sample has approximately 180,000 clones; approximately 88% occur once, and the top ten carry about 7%. Material for sequencing was peripheral blood. These receptors were taken from a woman aged 35 to 49 with COVID-19, enrolled during active disease.

The gene calls are TRBV5-1 and TRBJ1-4; TRBD1 is a possible D gene (5 bases). CDR1 and CDR2 (germline): SGHRS, YFSETQ. The CDR3 is made up of 15 amino acids. Between the trimmed V and J ends, which lost 5 bases and 4 bases, there was a span of 15 bases. The CDR3 sequence is CASSLGRGINEKLFF. The CDR3 DNA follows: TGCGCCAGCAGTTTAGGACGGGGGATTAATGAAAAACTGTTTTTT.

The chain is built from TRBV27 and TRBJ1-1, with 7 bases identical to TRBD1. The CDR3 extends over 12 amino acids. CDR1 is MNHEY and CDR2 is SMNVEV in the germline V gene (reference sequence). V shed 6 bases, J shed 5 bases, and the junction held 3 bases outside the gene matches. CDR3 in DNA: TGTGCCAGCAGCAGACAGGGAACTGAAGCTTTCTTT. This gives the protein CASSRQGTEAFF.

The chain has TRBV12-5 and TRBJ1-1; unclear D gene. V was pared by 1 base and J by 6 bases, with 12 bases between. Germline CDR1 is LGHNT and CDR2 is FRNRAP. There are 14 residues in the CDR3. The DNA for the CDR3 is TGTGCTAGTGGTTTGGAGATGAGGGTCGCTGAAGCTTTCTTT. It is translated as CASGLEMRVAEAFF.

The J gene is TRBJ2-1, the V gene TRBV27; 10 bases agree with TRBD1. The CDR3 is 16 residues long. Germline CDR1 reads MNHEY; CDR2 reads SMNVEV (reference sequence). V lost 4 bases and J lost 2; bases outside the gene matches: 5. CDR3 sequence: CASSSYGQGAYNEQFF. CDR3 DNA sequence: TGTGCCAGCAGTTCCTACGGACAGGGGGCCTACAATGAGCAGTTCTTC.

J is TRBJ1-2 and V is TRBV12-3 or TRBV12-4; 9 bases fit TRBD1. Losses at the gene ends were 6 bases for V and 2 bases for J; bases not matched to a gene: 1. The CDR3 is 13 residues long. The CDR3 DNA reads TGTGCCAGCAGGGACAGGGGAAACTATGGCTACACCTTC. Translation: CASRDRGNYGYTF.

The genes are TRBV10-2 and TRBJ2-3; D possibly corresponds to TRBD1 (6 bases). Germline V gene sequence: CDR1 WSHSY, CDR2 SAAADI. V shed 3 bases and J shed 1 base, with 11 bases lying between them. This CDR3 is built from 15 residues. CDR3 amino acids: CASSELGAGTDTQYF. The CDR3 DNA follows: TGCGCCAGCAGTGAATTGGGGGCGGGCACAGATACGCAGTATTTT.

The chain couples TRBV27 to TRBJ2-7, with a possible D match to TRBD1 (6 bases). This CDR3 is built from 13 residues. Germline loops: CDR1 MNHEY, CDR2 SMNVEV (reference sequence). V was trimmed by 3 bases and J by 7 bases, leaving 13 bases between them. CDR3 sequence: CASSFQQGEEQYF. CDR3 nucleotides: TGTGCCAGCAGTTTCCAACAGGGTGAAGAGCAGTACTTC.

The chain has TRBV7-8 and TRBJ2-5; D is possibly TRBD2 (7 bases). Germline V gene sequence: CDR1 SGHVS, CDR2 FQNEAQ. V was pared by 6 bases and J by 2 bases, with 13 bases between. The CDR3 loop spans 14 amino acids. CDR3 region: CASSPRGAQETQYF. The CDR3 DNA reads TGTGCCAGCAGTCCCCGGGGGGCACAAGAGACCCAGTACTTC.

V usage is TRBV6-1 and J usage is TRBJ1-2; D is ambiguous. The germline V and J ends were trimmed by 0 bases and 5 bases, with 13 bases remaining between them. The CDR3 sequence is 15 residues long. The V gene's germline CDR1 is MNHNS and CDR2 SASEGT. The CDR3 sequence: CASSEALGGGYGYTF. CDR3 in DNA: TGTGCCAGCAGTGAAGCGCTGGGAGGTGGGTATGGCTACACCTTC.